This TCR beta chain derives from a study of radiotherapy plus CTLA-4 blockade in lung cancer. Study observations and caveats: Blood TCR clones of tumor origin expanded after radiotherapy plus ipilimumab.

Clones were sequenced by immunoSEQ multiplex PCR, and TCRdb holds only the in-frame ones, with some missing. The profile shows approximately 98,000 clones, approximately 78% of them singletons. CDR3 size: 13 residues. From germline, CDR1 is MDHEN and CDR2 SYDVKM. The V and J ends lost 6 bases and 8 bases, in that order; junction bases with no gene match: 5. Concerning this clone itself: Its antigen is currently unknown.

The TCR was taken from a human donor with non-small cell lung cancer who had a partial response to radiotherapy plus ipilimumab. Source: peripheral blood, taken from a patient treated with radiotherapy plus ipilimumab. The chain combines TRBV28 with TRBJ2-1, with 9 bases identical to TRBD1. The CDR3: CASRRQGVHEQFF. CDR3 nucleotide sequence: TGTGCCAGCAGGCGACAGGGGGTCCATGAGCAGTTCTTC.